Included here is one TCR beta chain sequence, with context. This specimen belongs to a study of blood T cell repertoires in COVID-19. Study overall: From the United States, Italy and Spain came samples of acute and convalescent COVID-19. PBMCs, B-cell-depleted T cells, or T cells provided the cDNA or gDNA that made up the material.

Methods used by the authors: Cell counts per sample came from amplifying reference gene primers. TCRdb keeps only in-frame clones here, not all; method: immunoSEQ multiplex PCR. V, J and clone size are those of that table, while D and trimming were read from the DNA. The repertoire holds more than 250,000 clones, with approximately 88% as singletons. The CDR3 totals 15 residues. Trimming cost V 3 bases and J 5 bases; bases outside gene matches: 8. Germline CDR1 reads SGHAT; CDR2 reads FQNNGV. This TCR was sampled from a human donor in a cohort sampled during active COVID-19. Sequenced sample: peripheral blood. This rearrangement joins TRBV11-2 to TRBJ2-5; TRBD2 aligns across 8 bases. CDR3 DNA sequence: TGTGCCAGCAGCTTCAGCGGGAGCAGGGTCGAGACCCAGTACTTC. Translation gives CASSFSGSRVETQYF.